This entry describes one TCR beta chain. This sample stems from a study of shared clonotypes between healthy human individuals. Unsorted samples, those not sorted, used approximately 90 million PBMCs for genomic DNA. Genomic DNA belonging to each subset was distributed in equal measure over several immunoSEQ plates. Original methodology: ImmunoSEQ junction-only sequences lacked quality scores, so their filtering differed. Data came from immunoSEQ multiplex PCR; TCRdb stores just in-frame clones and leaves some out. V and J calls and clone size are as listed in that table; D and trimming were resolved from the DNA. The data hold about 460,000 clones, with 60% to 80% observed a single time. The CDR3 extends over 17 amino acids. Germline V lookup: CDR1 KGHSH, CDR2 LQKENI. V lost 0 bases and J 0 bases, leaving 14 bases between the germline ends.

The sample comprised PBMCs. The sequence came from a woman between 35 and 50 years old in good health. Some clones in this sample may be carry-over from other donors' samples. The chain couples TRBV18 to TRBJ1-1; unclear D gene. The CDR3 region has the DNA TGTGCCAGCTCACCACCGGGTTCACAGCAAATGAACACTGAAGCTTTCTTT. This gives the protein CASSPPGSQQMNTEAFF.